The 14 T cell receptor beta chains below come from one sample, sequenced in a study of T cells in Graves' hyperthyroidism and ophthalmopathy. There were TCR beta CDR3 regions amplified from RNA transcripts. First-round RT-PCR with HTBI primers amplified the TCR CDR3 region. TCRdb independently ran MiXCR on the multiplex PCR reads; one entry per CDR3 protein. The sample contains fewer than 300,000 distinct CDR3 sequences, less than 30% of which appear only once. The material sequenced was blood. These receptors all come from a man in his forties with Graves' hyperthyroidism that later progressed to Graves' ophthalmopathy.

This clonotype has more than one count but fewer than ten. The CDR3 DNA reads as TGTGCCAGCAGTTTCACAGGAACTAACTATGGCTACACCTTC. Protein product: CASSFTGTNYGYTF. The chain links TRBV12-3 or TRBV12-4 to TRBJ1-2; possible D gene TRBD1, 5 bases. The CDR3 is 14 residues long. V was trimmed by 3 bases and J by 0 bases, leaving 8 bases between them.

This clonotype showed up many times. The chain combines TRBV27 with TRBJ2-7; 8 bases align to TRBD1. The CDR3 contains 16 residues. From germline, CDR1 is MNHEY and CDR2 SMNVEV (reference sequence). V gave up 5 bases and J gave up 2 bases; unmatched junction bases: 11. As DNA, the CDR3 is TGTGCCAGCAGTCTACGGACAGGGCAAACTCCCTACGAGCAGTACTTC. It specifies CASSLRTGQTPYEQYF.

This clonotype was observed at least ten times. The chain carries TRBV20-1 and TRBJ2-3; D is undetermined. V gave up 0 bases and J gave up 4 bases, with 5 bases separating them. The CDR3 is 12 amino acids. Germline loops: CDR1 DFQATT, CDR2 SNEGSKA (reference sequence). CDR3 amino acids: CSARESADTQYF. CDR3 bases: TGCAGTGCTAGAGAATCTGCAGATACGCAGTATTTT.

This clonotype has only one observation. The gene calls are TRBV28 and TRBJ1-2; tentatively, D is TRBD1 (6 bases). V shed 5 bases and J shed 0 bases, with 10 bases lying between them. The CDR3 runs to 14 residues. CDR1 is MDHEN and CDR2 is SYDVKM in the germline V gene. The CDR3, as DNA: TGTGCCAGCAGTCCTTCAGGGGCTAACTATGGCTACACCTTC. Translation: CASSPSGANYGYTF.

The CDR3 here is CASSQGTSGSEETQYF. In nucleotides, the CDR3 is TGCGCCAGCAGCCAAGGGACTAGCGGCTCCGAAGAGACCCAGTACTTC. The rearrangement joins TRBV5-1 to TRBJ2-5; 11 nucleotides align to TRBD2. The junction had 8 bases not matched to a gene; V was cut back by 4 bases and J by 3 bases. The germline V gene encodes CDR1 SGHRS and CDR2 YFSETQ. The CDR3 spans 16 residues.

Ten or more counts support this clonotype. This sequence joins TRBV10-3 and TRBJ2-7, with D perhaps matching TRBD1 or TRBD2 (7 bases each). CDR3 length equals 16 residues. Trimming took 4 bases from V and 4 from J, leaving 20 bases between them. Germline V gene lookup returns CDR1 ENHRY and CDR2 SYGVKD. CDR3 in DNA: TGTGCCATCAGTGGGACCCGGGGGGACAGCCTTTACGAGCAGTACTTC. Amino acids: CAISGTRGDSLYEQYF.

V usage is TRBV20-1 and J usage is TRBJ1-3, with TRBD1 as a possible D gene (5 bases). From germline, CDR1 is DFQATT and CDR2 SNEGSKA (reference sequence). The V end lost 3 bases, the J end lost 4 bases, and 10 bases lay between the germline ends. The CDR3 runs to 13 residues. The CDR3 spells CSARGGEGNTIYF. The DNA of the CDR3 is TGCAGTGCTAGGGGGGGAGAGGGAAACACCATATATTTT.

The table lists this clonotype with a few counts. The CDR3 spells CASSLLQDRDGYTF. The DNA for the CDR3 is TGTGCCAGCAGTTTATTGCAGGACAGGGATGGCTACACCTTC. This sequence joins TRBV28 and TRBJ1-2; 8 nucleotides agree with TRBD1. CDR1 is MDHEN, CDR2 SYDVKM, per germline. The CDR3 consists of 14 residues. V lost 1 base and J lost 6; bases outside the gene matches: 4.

There are many counts of this clonotype. This sequence joins TRBV12-3 or TRBV12-4 and TRBJ2-7; 11 nucleotides align to TRBD1. This CDR3 spans 17 amino acids. J was trimmed by 4 bases and V by 2 bases; bases with no gene match: 10. CDR3 in amino acids: CASSLIFGTGGRYEQYF. The DNA for the CDR3 is TGTGCCAGCAGTTTAATCTTCGGGACAGGGGGGAGGTACGAGCAGTACTTC.

This clonotype was counted many times. The rearrangement links TRBV19 to TRBJ1-5; D is perhaps TRBD1 (6 bases). This CDR3 spans 16 amino acids. CDR1 and CDR2 from the germline V gene are LNHDA and SQIVND (reference sequence). The V end lost 4 bases, the J end lost 0 bases, and 13 bases lay between the germline ends. The CDR3 nucleotides are TGTGCCAGTAGTAAGCTGTGGGACACTAGCAATCAGCCCCAGCATTTT. Its translation is CASSKLWDTSNQPQHF.

In this sample, this clonotype turned up many times. V gene TRBV20-1 combines with J gene TRBJ1-1; D ambiguous. V was trimmed by 3 bases and J by 10 bases, leaving 15 bases between them. CDR1 and CDR2 from the germline V gene are DFQATT and SNEGSKA (reference sequence). The CDR3 has 12 amino acids. The CDR3 nucleotides are TGCAGTGCTAGTATGGCAGATGCTGGAGCTTTCTTT. Translating gives CSASMADAGAFF.

This clonotype was recorded at least ten times. The V gene is TRBV5-1, the J gene TRBJ2-1; 11 nucleotides line up with TRBD2. Germline assignment: CDR1 SGHRS and CDR2 YFSETQ. V lost 4 bases and J lost 7; bases outside the gene matches: 10. The CDR3 sequence is 16 residues long. CDR3 sequence reads: CASSILAGEGKNEQFF. The CDR3 region has the DNA TGCGCCAGCAGCATACTAGCGGGAGAGGGAAAGAATGAGCAGTTCTTC.

This clonotype was recorded many times. This chain connects TRBV5-5 to TRBJ1-2; D perhaps matches TRBD1 (6 bases). V shed 2 bases and J shed 3 bases, with 11 bases lying between them. Looked up from germline, CDR1 is SGHKS and CDR2 is YYEKEE (reference sequence). This CDR3 region has 14 residues. CDR3 sequence: CASSFQGRHYGYTF. DNA for the CDR3: TGTGCCAGCAGCTTTCAGGGGAGGCACTATGGCTACACCTTC.

This clonotype was detected many times. The genes are TRBV18 and TRBJ1-5; D not resolved. The CDR3 has 15 amino acids. V gave up 6 bases and J gave up 0 bases, with 12 bases separating them. Germline V gene lookup returns CDR1 KGHSH and CDR2 LQKENI. The CDR3 region has the DNA TGTGCCAGCTCCTCGGGTGGTTTTAGCAATCAGCCCCAGCATTTT. Translation: CASSSGGFSNQPQHF.